This TCR beta chain appears in the sequencing data of a study of identical twins (dated by TCRdb to 2015 to 2016). Regarding the complete study: TCR alpha and beta repertoires from monozygotic twins, unrelated adults of various ages and cord blood were deep-sequenced to test whether fetal clonotypes persist. To rule out contamination, replicate twin experiments were performed at different times with different library preparation protocols. Overall results and qualifications from the work: A weaker excess of twin sharing was found in beta out-of-frame sequences because the signal-to-noise ratio was lowered by fewer shared sequences. Because the same donors could not be followed over many years, the conclusions relied on cross-sectional statistical analysis. Abundant cord blood beta clonotypes carried fewer insertions; young adult naive repertoires showed a weaker similar trend, while memory repertoires showed none. Zero-insertion analyses could be partly confounded by invariant T cells such as MAIT and iNKT, although diverse VJ usage argued against such confounding for most clonotypes. Compared with coincidental sharing between unrelated individuals, out-of-frame TCR alpha sequences shared between twins showed an excess of sequences with low generation probability. In monozygotic twins, recombination models systematically underestimated out-of-frame TCR alpha sharing, but the models matched the sharing seen between unrelated individuals.

This clonotype came up a few times. The antigen this receptor binds is unknown. No clone much larger than this one lies a single base away; base qualities are absent. Every donor in the study was a healthy Caucasian. The twin cohort consisted of three pairs of female monozygotic twins, all aged about 18 to 29 years. CD4+ and CD8+ T cell populations were isolated with positive isolation kits from Invitrogen. Library preparation employed 5' RACE. TCRdb shows the sequencer as Illumina HiSeq 2000. A universal primer binding site was introduced by template switching, and a unique molecular identifier was present in the final cDNA, enabling accurate counting of TCR cDNA molecules. Specific primers in the conserved constant-segment region were used to synthesize first-strand cDNA for TCR alpha and beta chains. To control for contamination, each cDNA library was double barcoded with a SMART-Mk sample barcode plus Illumina barcodes. TruSeq adapter sequences, together with Illumina sample barcodes, were added in two successive PCR steps. The TCR alpha and beta cDNA libraries were sequenced on the Illumina HiSeq platform using custom primers. In the original analysis: MiGEC processed the raw reads to extract unique molecular identifiers, while MiXCR was used to determine the CDR3 positions. For each individual, recombination models were inferred using an EM algorithm with the repgenHMM and IGoR tools. Shared clonotype analysis was performed with the tcR package in R, normalizing sharing by the product of cloneset sizes. To study raw recombination without the effects of thymic and clonal selection, out-of-frame nonproductive sequences were analyzed. The public reads were quality trimmed at Q25 with fastp and then assembled into clones with MiXCR by TCRdb, keeping productive beta chains. Every entry covers one CDR3 protein and lists the most common genes and DNA from its rows. These V and J calls are TCRdb output, not the study's own analysis. This sample has around 490,000 distinct CDR3 sequences in its table, and around an eighth of those were observed once. The ten largest clones add up to approximately 1% of the sample.

There are 14 amino acids in the CDR3, from cysteine to phenylalanine inclusive. Left in the record is the CDR3 DNA by itself, 42 bases read in frame from the first base. The germline ends are 8 bases apart after V is trimmed by 0 bases and J by 6 bases. CDR1 and CDR2 are read off the germline V gene (reference sequence) as LNHNV and YYDKDF. These same records also appear under a second study, on yellow fever vaccine responses in identical twins. The second source states: The authors reported that the T cell response to vaccination in identical twins appeared partly convergent and partly personalized. In the study, vaccine-responding T cell clones were precisely tracked in identical twins.

The receptor comes from a woman under 30 in good health. The sample was CD4+ T cells sorted from blood. The chain joins TRBV15 to TRBJ2-2; the D gene assignment is ambiguous. The bases read TGTGCCACCAGCAGAGATCGCAAGGCCGGGGAGCTGTTTTTT. Its coded protein is CATSRDRKAGELFF.